The 5 T cell receptor beta chains presented below share a single source sample, sequenced in a study of T-cell memory formation after mild COVID-19. TCRdb re-analysed the 5' RACE reads in MiXCR, keeping a single row per CDR3 protein. The sample lists about 340,000 distinct CDR3 sequences, around a sixth occurring once. Material: PBMCs or a T cell subset sorted from them (not recorded which). Receptors originate from a young man who had mild COVID-19 (a few samples of this study predate the infection). Cell type and time point are not known.

The rearrangement uses TRBV5-1 and TRBJ2-2; TRBD2 might be the D (6 bases). Germline CDR1 is SGHRS and CDR2 is YFSETQ. There are 13 residues in the CDR3. The V end was cut by 7 bases, the J end by 5 bases, with 12 bases between. The CDR3 DNA reads TGCGCCAGCTCCGGGACTCTTACCGGGGAGCTGTTTTTT. Amino acids: CASSGTLTGELFF.

The sample holds a few counts of this clonotype. The J gene is TRBJ2-4, the V gene TRBV6-2 or TRBV6-3; 8 nucleotides agree with TRBD1. The CDR3 has 12 residues. The V gene end was trimmed by 8 bases and the J gene end by 3 bases; junction bases not matched to a gene: 0. Germline V CDR1 and CDR2: MNHEY, SVGEGT. In DNA, the CDR3 is TGTGCCAGCGGACAGGGCAAAAACATTCAGTACTTC. It codes for CASGQGKNIQYF.

The chain links TRBV4-1 to TRBJ2-3, with 13 bases that match TRBD2. Germline CDR1 is MGHRA and CDR2 is YSYEKL. Trimming removed 7 bases from V and 6 bases from J; junction bases left unmatched: 13. The CDR3 has 17 amino acids. The CDR3 sequence is CASTLIPGTSGVDTQYF. CDR3 nucleotides: TGCGCCAGCACCCTCATTCCCGGGACTAGCGGGGTTGATACGCAGTATTTT.

This clonotype was found a few times. CDR3 sequence reads: CASSLVGGMMGEQYV. In DNA, the CDR3 is TGTGCCAGCAGCTTAGTCGGCGGTATGATGGGCGAGCAGTACGTC. V and J are TRBV7-2 and TRBJ2-7; no clear D. Looked up from germline, CDR1 is SGHTA and CDR2 is FQGNSA. The CDR3 runs to 15 residues. V was pared by 1 base and J by 6 bases, with 16 bases between.

This clonotype showed up just a few times. The J gene is TRBJ2-7, the V gene TRBV10-2; D is uncertain. Trimming left V 2 bases short and J 3 bases short, with 17 bases between. Per germline, CDR1 WSHSY and CDR2 SAAADI. CDR3 length equals 16 residues. This CDR3 is CASSEGGLNGYYEQYV. As DNA, the CDR3 is TGCGCCAGCAGTGAGGGCGGCTTAAATGGCTACTACGAGCAGTACGTC.